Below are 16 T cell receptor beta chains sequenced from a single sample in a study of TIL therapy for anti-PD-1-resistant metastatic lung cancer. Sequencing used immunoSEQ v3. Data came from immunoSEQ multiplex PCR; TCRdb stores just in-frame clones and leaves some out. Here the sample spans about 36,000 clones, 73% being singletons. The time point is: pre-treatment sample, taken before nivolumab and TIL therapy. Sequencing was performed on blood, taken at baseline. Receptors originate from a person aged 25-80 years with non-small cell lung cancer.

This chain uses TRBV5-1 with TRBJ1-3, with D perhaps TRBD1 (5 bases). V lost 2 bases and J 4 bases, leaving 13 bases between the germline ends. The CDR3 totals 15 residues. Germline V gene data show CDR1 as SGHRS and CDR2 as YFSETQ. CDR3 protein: CASSFENDRGNTIYF. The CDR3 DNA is TGCGCCAGCAGCTTCGAAAACGACAGAGGAAACACCATATATTTT.

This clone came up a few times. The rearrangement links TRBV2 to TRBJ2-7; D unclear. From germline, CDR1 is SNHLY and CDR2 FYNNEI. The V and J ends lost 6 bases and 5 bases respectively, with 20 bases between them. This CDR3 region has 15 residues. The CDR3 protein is CASRGDAHRPHEQYF. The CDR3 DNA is TGTGCCAGCAGGGGTGACGCCCATAGACCCCACGAGCAGTACTTC.

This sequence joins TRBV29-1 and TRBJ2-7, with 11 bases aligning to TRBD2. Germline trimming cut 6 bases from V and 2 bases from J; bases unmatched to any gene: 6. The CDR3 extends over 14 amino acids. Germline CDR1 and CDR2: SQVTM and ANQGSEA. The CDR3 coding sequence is TGCAGCGTACAATTAGCGGGAGGGGCCTACGAGCAGTACTTC. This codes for CSVQLAGGAYEQYF.

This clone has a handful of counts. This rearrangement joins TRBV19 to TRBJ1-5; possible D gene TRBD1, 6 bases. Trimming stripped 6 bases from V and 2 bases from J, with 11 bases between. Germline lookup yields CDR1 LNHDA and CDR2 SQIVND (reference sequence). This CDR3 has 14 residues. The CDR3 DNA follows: TGTGCCAGTAGACAGGGATTGGGCAATCAGCCCCAGCATTTT. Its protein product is CASRQGLGNQPQHF.

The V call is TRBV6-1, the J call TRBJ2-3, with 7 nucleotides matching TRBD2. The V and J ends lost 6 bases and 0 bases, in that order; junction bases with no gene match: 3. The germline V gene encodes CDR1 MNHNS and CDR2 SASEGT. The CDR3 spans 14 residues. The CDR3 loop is CASRQGGSTDTQYF. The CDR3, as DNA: TGTGCCAGCAGGCAGGGAGGGAGCACAGATACGCAGTATTTT.

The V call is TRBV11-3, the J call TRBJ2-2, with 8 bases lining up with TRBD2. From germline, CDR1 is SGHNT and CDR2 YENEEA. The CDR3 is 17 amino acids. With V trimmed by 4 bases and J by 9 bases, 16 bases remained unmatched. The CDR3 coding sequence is TGTGCCAGCAGCTCGGGTAGCGGGATGCACCTCTTAAGGGAGCTGTTTTTT. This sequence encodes CASSSGSGMHLLRELFF.

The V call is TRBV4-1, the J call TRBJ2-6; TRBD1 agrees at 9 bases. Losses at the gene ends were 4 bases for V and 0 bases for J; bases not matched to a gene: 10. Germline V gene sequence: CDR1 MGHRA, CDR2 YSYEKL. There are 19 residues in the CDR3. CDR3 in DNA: TGCGCCAGCAGCCCGACTCTTTGGGACAGGGCCTCTGGGGCCAACGTCCTGACTTTC. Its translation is CASSPTLWDRASGANVLTF.

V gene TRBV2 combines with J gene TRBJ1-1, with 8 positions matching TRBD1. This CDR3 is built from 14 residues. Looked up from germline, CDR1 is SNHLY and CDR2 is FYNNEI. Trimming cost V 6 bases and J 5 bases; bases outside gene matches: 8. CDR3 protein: CASRPGQGGTEAFF. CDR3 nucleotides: TGTGCCAGCAGACCCGGACAGGGAGGGACTGAAGCTTTCTTT.

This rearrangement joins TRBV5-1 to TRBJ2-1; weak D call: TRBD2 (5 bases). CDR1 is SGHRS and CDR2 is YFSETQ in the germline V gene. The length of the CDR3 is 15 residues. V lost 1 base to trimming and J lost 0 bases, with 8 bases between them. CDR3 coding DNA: TGCGCCAGCAGCTTGTCCGGAGGCTCCTACAATGAGCAGTTCTTC. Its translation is CASSLSGGSYNEQFF.

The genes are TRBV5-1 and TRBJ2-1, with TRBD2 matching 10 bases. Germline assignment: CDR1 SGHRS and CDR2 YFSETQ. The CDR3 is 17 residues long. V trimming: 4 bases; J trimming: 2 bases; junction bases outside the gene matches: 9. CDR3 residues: CASSLHGSGGAYNEQFF. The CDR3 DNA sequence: TGCGCCAGCAGCCTACACGGGAGCGGGGGGGCCTACAATGAGCAGTTCTTC.

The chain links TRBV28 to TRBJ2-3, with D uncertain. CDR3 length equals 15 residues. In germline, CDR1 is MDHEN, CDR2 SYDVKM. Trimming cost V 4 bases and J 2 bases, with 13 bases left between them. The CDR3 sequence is CASSSPPDLTDTQYF. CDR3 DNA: TGTGCCAGCAGTTCCCCACCCGACCTCACAGATACGCAGTATTTT.

CDR3 in amino acids: CASSLQGYTGELFF. The CDR3 DNA is TGCGCCAGCAGCTTGCAGGGCTACACCGGGGAGCTGTTTTTT. J is TRBJ2-2 and V is TRBV5-1, with D perhaps matching TRBD1 (5 bases). V lost 1 base to trimming and J lost 3 bases, with 7 bases between them. Germline values: CDR1 SGHRS, CDR2 YFSETQ. The CDR3 runs to 14 residues.

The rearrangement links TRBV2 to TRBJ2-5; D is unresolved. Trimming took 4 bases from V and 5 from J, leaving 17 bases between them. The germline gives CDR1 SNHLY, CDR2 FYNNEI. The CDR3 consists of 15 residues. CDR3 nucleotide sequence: TGTGCCAGCAGTGGGGGTTTGCAGGCTCGGGAGACCCAGTACTTC. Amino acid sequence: CASSGGLQARETQYF.

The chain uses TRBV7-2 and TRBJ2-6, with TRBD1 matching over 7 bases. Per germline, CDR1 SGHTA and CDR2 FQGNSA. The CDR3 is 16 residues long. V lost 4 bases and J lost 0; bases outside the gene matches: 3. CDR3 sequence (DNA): TGTGCCAGCAGCTCGTCAGGGGGCTCTGGGGCCAACGTCCTGACTTTC. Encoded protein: CASSSSGGSGANVLTF.

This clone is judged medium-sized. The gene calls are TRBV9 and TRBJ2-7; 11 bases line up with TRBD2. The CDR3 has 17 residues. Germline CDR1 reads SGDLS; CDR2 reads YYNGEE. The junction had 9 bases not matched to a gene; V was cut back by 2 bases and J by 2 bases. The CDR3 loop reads CASSVGIAGGPPYEQYF. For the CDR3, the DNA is TGTGCCAGCAGCGTGGGTATAGCGGGAGGGCCCCCCTACGAGCAGTACTTC. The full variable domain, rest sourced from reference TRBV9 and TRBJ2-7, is DSGVTQTPKHLITATGQRVTLRCSPRSGDLSVYWYQQSLDQGLQFLIQYYNGEERAKGNILERFSAQQFPDLHSELNLSSLELGDSALYFCASSVGIAGGPPYEQYFGPGTRLTVT.

The CDR3 DNA reads TGTGCCAGTAGTCCAAGTCCCCCAGGGAGCTCGGGGGACTACGAGCAGTACTTC. Its translation: CASSPSPPGSSGDYEQYF. The chain is built from TRBV19 and TRBJ2-7; perhaps TRBD2 as D (6 bases). CDR1 and CDR2 (germline): LNHDA, SQIVND (reference sequence). This CDR3 contains 18 residues. With 5 bases removed from V and 3 bases from J, the gap between germline ends came to 26 bases. The full variable domain, completed using reference TRBV19 and TRBJ2-7, is DGGITQSPKYLFRKEGQNVTLSCEQNLNHDAMYWYRQDPGQGLRLIYYSQIVNDFQKGDIAEGYSVSREKKESFPLTVTSAQKNPTAFYLCASSPSPPGSSGDYEQYFGPGTRLTVT.